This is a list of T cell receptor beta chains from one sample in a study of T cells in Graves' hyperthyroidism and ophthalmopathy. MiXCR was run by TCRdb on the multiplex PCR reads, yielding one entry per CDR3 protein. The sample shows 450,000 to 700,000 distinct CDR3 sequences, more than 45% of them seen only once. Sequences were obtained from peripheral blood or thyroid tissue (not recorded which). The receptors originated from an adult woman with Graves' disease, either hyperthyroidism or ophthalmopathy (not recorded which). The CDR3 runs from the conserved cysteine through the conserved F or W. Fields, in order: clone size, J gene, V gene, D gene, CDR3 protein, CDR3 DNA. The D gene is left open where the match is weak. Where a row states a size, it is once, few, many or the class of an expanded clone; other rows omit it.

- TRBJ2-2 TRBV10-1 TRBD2 CASSALASGKGELFF TGCGCCAGCAGTGCACTTGCAAGCGGGAAAGGGGAGCTGTTTTTT
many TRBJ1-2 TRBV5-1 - CASSAGMPGGYTF TGCGCCAGCAGCGCAGGCATGCCGGGAGGCTACACCTTC
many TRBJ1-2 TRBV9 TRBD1 CASSVAGGGGYTF TGTGCCAGCAGCGTAGCAGGGGGCGGTGGCTACACCTTC
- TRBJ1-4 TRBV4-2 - CASSRPLTGRAEKLFF TGTGCCAGCAGCCGCCCCCTGACAGGACGCGCTGAAAAACTGTTTTTT
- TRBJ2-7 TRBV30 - CAWSLIYEQYF TGTGCCTGGAGTTTAATATACGAGCAGTACTTC
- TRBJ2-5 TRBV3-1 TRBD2 CASSLHRLAGEKTQYF TGTGCCAGCAGCCTCCACCGACTAGCGGGAGAGAAGACCCAGTACTTC
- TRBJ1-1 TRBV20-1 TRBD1 CSARKETGVDTEAFF TGCAGTGCTAGGAAGGAAACAGGGGTCGACACTGAAGCTTTCTTT
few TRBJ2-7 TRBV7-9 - CASSFHRPGNEQYF TGTGCCAGCAGCTTCCATCGGCCCGGGAACGAGCAGTACTTC
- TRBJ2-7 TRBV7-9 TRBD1 CASSSHVPGQGSYEQYF TGTGCCAGCAGCTCTCACGTTCCGGGACAGGGGTCCTACGAGCAGTACTTC
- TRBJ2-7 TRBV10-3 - CAISEETASYEQYF TGTGCCATCAGTGAAGAGACAGCGTCCTACGAGCAGTACTTC
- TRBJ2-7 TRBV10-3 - CAIAGVEEQYF TGTGCCATTGCCGGGGTGGAGGAGCAGTACTTC
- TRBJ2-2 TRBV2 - CASSDRAGVGSGELFF TGTGCCAGCAGTGACCGGGCAGGGGTCGGTTCCGGGGAGCTGTTTTTT
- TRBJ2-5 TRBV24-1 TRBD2 CATSDNLAGGQETQYF TGTGCCACCAGTGATAACCTAGCGGGAGGACAAGAGACCCAGTACTTC
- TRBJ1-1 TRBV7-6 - CASRPAGREAFF TGTGCCTCCCGACCCGCCGGGCGTGAAGCTTTCTTT
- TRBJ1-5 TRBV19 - CASKMFGGSNQPQHF TGTGCCAGTAAGATGTTTGGGGGGAGCAATCAGCCCCAGCATTTT
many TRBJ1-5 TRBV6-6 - CASSEDNQRPQHF TGTGCCAGCAGTGAGGACAACCAACGGCCCCAGCATTTT